The 4 T cell receptor beta chains below were found in one sample sequenced in a study of blood T cell repertoires in COVID-19. Method: immunoSEQ multiplex PCR; TCRdb's copy keeps in-frame clones and lacks some. The sample shows 200,000 to 250,000 clones, 75% to 90% of them seen only once. The sample consisted of peripheral blood. The receptor source for this set is a woman in her 30s who had recovered from COVID-19.

The chain combines TRBV7-9 with TRBJ2-2; 8 bases are a match to TRBD1. Germline V gene sequence: CDR1 SEHNR, CDR2 FQNEAQ (reference sequence). CDR3 length: 14 amino acids. Trimming removed 5 bases from V and 9 bases from J; junction bases left unmatched: 8. CDR3 coding DNA: TGTGCCAGCAGCCGGACAGGGAGTATCTGGGAGCTGTTTTTT. It codes for CASSRTGSIWELFF.

The V call is TRBV4-2, the J call TRBJ1-1, with D hard to call. Germline loops: CDR1 LGHNA, CDR2 YNFKEQ. This CDR3 comprises 14 residues. V lost 1 base, J lost 1 base, and 7 bases lay in between. As DNA, the CDR3 is TGTGCCAGCAGCCAAGTACGGGGGAACACTGAAGCTTTCTTT. Its translation is CASSQVRGNTEAFF.

V gene TRBV11-2 combines with J gene TRBJ2-5, with 14 positions matching TRBD2. This CDR3 comprises 19 residues. The V gene's germline CDR1 is SGHAT and CDR2 FQNNGV. With 4 bases clipped from V and 7 bases from J, the junction kept 17 bases outside the gene matches. In DNA, the CDR3 is TGTGCCAGCAGCTCACTACGACTAGCGGGGGGGTCGTTGGTAGGGACCCAGTACTTC. It is translated as CASSSLRLAGGSLVGTQYF.

This clone was detected many times. V gene TRBV7-9 combines with J gene TRBJ2-5; TRBD2 agrees at 9 bases. Germline V lookup: CDR1 SEHNR, CDR2 FQNEAQ (reference sequence). CDR3 length: 14 residues. The ends lost 2 bases at V and 5 bases at J; junction bases unmatched: 3. Here the CDR3 DNA reads TGTGCCAGCAGCTTAACCCTAGCGGGGGAGACCCAGTACTTC. The encoded protein is CASSLTLAGETQYF.